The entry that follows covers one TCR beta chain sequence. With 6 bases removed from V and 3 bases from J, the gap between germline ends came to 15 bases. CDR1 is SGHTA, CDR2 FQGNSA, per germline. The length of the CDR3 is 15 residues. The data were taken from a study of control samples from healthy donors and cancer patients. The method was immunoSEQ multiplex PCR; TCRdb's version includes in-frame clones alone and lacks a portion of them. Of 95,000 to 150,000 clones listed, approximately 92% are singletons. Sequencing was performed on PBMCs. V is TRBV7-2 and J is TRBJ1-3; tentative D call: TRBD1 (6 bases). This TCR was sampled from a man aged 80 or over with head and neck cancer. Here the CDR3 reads CASRFQGNDGNTIYF. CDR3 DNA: TGTGCCAGCAGGTTTCAGGGGAATGATGGAAACACCATATATTTT.